The clone carrying this T cell receptor (beta chain) was detected only a few times. What it recognizes is unknown. The data originate from a study of T-cell reconstitution after alpha-beta-depleted transplantation in children. Study observations and caveats: Several hundred rapidly expanded clones from non-depleted graft cells reportedly supplied alpha-beta T cells about two months post-transplant. For some patients, TCRbeta diversity was high at day 60 because of recipient T cells and thymic progenitors that survived. At the one-year point after transplant, T-cell counts and TCRbeta diversity were found to come mostly from T cells that had been newly produced.

CDR1 and CDR2 (germline): SGHRS, YFSETQ. V was pared by 0 bases and J by 7 bases, with 9 bases of the junction left unmatched. This CDR3 has 16 residues. As it was prepared, the TCRbeta library received unique molecular identifiers. Each CDR3 protein is one row after TCRdb ran MiXCR on the PCR reads. The sample lists hundreds of thousands of distinct CDR3 sequences, about 16% occurring once. The V call is TRBV5-1, the J call TRBJ2-2, with 7 bases that match TRBD2. The clonotype was recovered from a male patient between 2 and 9 years old who had a stem cell transplant for acute lymphoblastic leukemia, so the T cells may come from the graft donor. The source material was PBMCs, mostly from graft donor cells, sampled 360 days after TCRalphabeta/CD19-depleted stem cell transplant. This CDR3 reads CASSLEGLSSFGELFF. The CDR3 bases are TGCGCCAGCAGCTTGGAGGGACTATCCTCCTTCGGGGAGCTGTTTTTT.